Sequencing of this T cell receptor (beta chain) was carried out in a study of graft-versus-host responses after intestinal transplantation. Study-level findings and limits: GvH clonotypes were identified within recipient marrow, with a subset emerging first in ileum or blood.

Details on this clone: Antigen: not known.

Sequencing was performed with immunoSEQ multiplex PCR; in TCRdb, only in-frame clones are kept and a portion is missing. The sample has 35,000 to 45,000 clones, roughly nine tenths seen once; the top ten hold roughly 7.1%. V lost 1 base and J 4 bases, leaving 11 bases between the germline ends. This CDR3 spans 14 amino acids. Germline lookup yields CDR1 MGHRA and CDR2 YSYEKL. The sample was PBMCs, taken about 270 days after transplant. This clonotype was sampled from a human patient who received an intestinal transplant, so some T cells may come from the graft donor. The V and J genes are TRBV4-1 and TRBJ2-7; D call uncertain. The CDR3 protein is CASSQAFDIYEQYF. CDR3 DNA: TGCGCCAGCAGCCAAGCCTTCGACATTTACGAGCAGTACTTC.